The 32 T cell receptor beta chains given below trace back to one sample, sequenced in a study of blood T cell repertoires in COVID-19. TCRdb's table, derived via immunoSEQ multiplex PCR, lists solely in-frame clones and lacks some. The sample has 200,000 to 250,000 clones, around 90% seen once. Sequencing used PBMCs or T cells enriched from blood (not recorded which). Receptors were obtained from a man aged 30 to 45 who had recovered from COVID-19.

The chain has TRBV27 and TRBJ1-2; 7 positions match TRBD1. Germline CDR1 and CDR2: MNHEY and SMNVEV (reference sequence). Trimming cost V 5 bases and J 5 bases; bases outside gene matches: 8. This CDR3 is 14 amino acids long. The CDR3 coding sequence is TGTGCCAGCAGTCCGGAACAGGGGAGATATGGCTACACCTTC. This encodes CASSPEQGRYGYTF.

This chain joins TRBV9 and TRBJ1-2, with TRBD1 identical over 10 bases. Germline loops: CDR1 SGDLS, CDR2 YYNGEE. The CDR3 consists of 13 residues. V dropped 4 bases and J dropped 13; count of bases not matched to a gene: 10. CDR3 region: CASSIMGDRGSTF. CDR3 coding DNA: TGTGCCAGCAGCATCATGGGGGACAGGGGATCCACCTTC.

The chain couples TRBV5-6 to TRBJ2-7; D unclear. Germline-derived CDR1 and CDR2 are SGHDT and YYEEEE. The CDR3 loop spans 13 amino acids. The ends were cut back, 4 bases at V and 3 bases at J, with 11 bases in the middle. The CDR3 reads CASSPQAIYEQYF. The CDR3 coding sequence is TGTGCCAGCAGCCCCCAGGCTATCTACGAGCAGTACTTC.

V usage is TRBV7-9 and J usage is TRBJ2-7, with TRBD1 identical over 9 bases. Trimming cost V 11 bases and J 5 bases; bases outside gene matches: 7. The CDR3 extends over 12 amino acids. From germline, CDR1 is SEHNR and CDR2 FQNEAQ (reference sequence). The CDR3 sequence is CAGSDRGNEQYF. CDR3 coding DNA: TGTGCCGGCTCGGACAGGGGCAACGAGCAGTACTTC.

This clone came up a few times. This could be a read error, since a much larger clone is one nucleotide away. Distinct nucleotide sequences in the sample also encode this CDR3. The chain uses TRBV6-5 and TRBJ2-7; 7 bases map to TRBD2. V lost 2 bases and J lost 7; bases outside the gene matches: 5. The CDR3 contains 13 residues. The germline CDR1 and CDR2 sequences are MNHEY and SVGAGI. The CDR3 loop is CASSYGGGWEQYF. The DNA for the CDR3 is TGTGCCAGCAGTTACGGGGGGGGGTGGGAGCAGTACTTC.

The chain links TRBV4-2 to TRBJ1-5; D uncertain. Germline CDR1 and CDR2: LGHNA and YNFKEQ. This CDR3 has 14 residues. V was shortened by 1 base and J by 1 base, with 5 bases between the two germline ends. Here the CDR3 reads CASSQVRSNQPQHF. The CDR3 DNA is TGTGCCAGCAGCCAAGTGCGGAGCAATCAGCCCCAGCATTTT.

On this clone: An end of the junction differs from the germline gene, which may be a read error. Here the CDR3 DNA reads TGTGCCAGCAGCTTAACGAGTCTCTATAACGATGGCTACACCTTC. This codes for CASSLTSLYNDGYTF. The rearrangement links TRBV7-2 to TRBJ1-2; no clear D gene. Per the germline V gene, CDR1 is SGHTA and CDR2 is FQGNSA. The CDR3 has 15 amino acids.

DNA for the CDR3: TGCGCCAGCAGCCGGGGACAGGGAAGAGTCGAGACCCAGTACTTC. Protein sequence: CASSRGQGRVETQYF. The V and J genes are TRBV4-3 and TRBJ2-5, with 9 nucleotides matching TRBD1. CDR1 and CDR2 (germline): LGHNA, YSLEER. This CDR3 has 15 amino acids. Germline trimming cut 4 bases from V and 5 bases from J; bases unmatched to any gene: 8.

The rearrangement uses TRBV27 and TRBJ2-4; no reliable D call. In germline, CDR1 is MNHEY, CDR2 SMNVEV (reference sequence). V lost 2 bases and J 2 bases, leaving 7 bases between the germline ends. The CDR3 has 14 residues. CDR3 sequence (DNA): TGTGCCAGCAGTTTAGGCACGTCCAAAAACATTCAGTACTTC. This encodes CASSLGTSKNIQYF.

V is TRBV6-5 and J is TRBJ1-2; 8 nucleotides agree with TRBD1. Germline V gene data show CDR1 as MNHEY and CDR2 as SVGAGI. The CDR3 loop spans 15 amino acids. J was trimmed by 4 bases and V by 5 bases; bases with no gene match: 9. CDR3 region: CASSTPGGAGYGYTF. The CDR3 region has the DNA TGTGCCAGCAGTACCCCAGGGGGCGCGGGCTATGGCTACACCTTC.

The chain links TRBV5-1 to TRBJ1-3, with 8 positions matching TRBD1. This CDR3 is built from 16 residues. The germline CDR1 and CDR2 sequences are SGHRS and YFSETQ. With 6 bases clipped from V and 1 base from J, the junction kept 9 bases outside the gene matches. The CDR3 reads CASTKDRAFSGNTIYF. CDR3 nucleotides: TGCGCCAGCACAAAGGACAGGGCTTTTTCTGGAAACACCATATATTTT.

This chain links TRBV7-2 with TRBJ2-1; 8 nucleotides line up with TRBD2. Germline CDR1 reads SGHTA; CDR2 reads FQGNSA. The CDR3 sequence is 15 residues long. The V and J ends lost 1 base and 7 bases, in that order; junction bases with no gene match: 6. The CDR3 reads CASSLVRGGRNEQFF. The CDR3 region has the DNA TGTGCCAGCAGCTTAGTCCGGGGGGGCCGGAATGAGCAGTTCTTC.

This sequence joins TRBV9 and TRBJ2-7; D unresolved. CDR1 and CDR2 from the germline V gene are SGDLS and YYNGEE. CDR3 size: 11 residues. V gave up 4 bases and J gave up 5 bases, with 7 bases separating them. CDR3 region: CASSLFDEQYF. CDR3 in DNA: TGTGCCAGCAGCCTGTTCGACGAGCAGTACTTC.

The CDR3: CASSAPGTGVHEQYF. The CDR3 nucleotides are TGTGCCAGCAGTGCTCCCGGGACAGGGGTTCACGAGCAGTACTTC. This chain uses TRBV2 with TRBJ2-7, with 10 bases fitting TRBD1. The trim removed 4 bases at V and 5 bases at J, leaving 8 bases unmatched. The CDR3 covers 15 residues. Germline V CDR1 and CDR2: SNHLY, FYNNEI.

This chain's CDR3 is CASSYSGGAYEQYF. The DNA of the CDR3 is TGTGCCAGCAGCTATAGCGGGGGGGCCTACGAGCAGTACTTC. The chain is built from TRBV7-2 and TRBJ2-7, with 11 positions matching TRBD2. Germline V gives CDR1 SGHTA, CDR2 FQGNSA. The CDR3 has 14 amino acids. Trimming took 4 bases from V and 2 from J; bases not matched to a gene: 1.

This chain uses TRBV28 with TRBJ2-7, with 8 positions matching TRBD2. From germline, CDR1 is MDHEN and CDR2 SYDVKM. Losses at the gene ends were 8 bases for V and 0 bases for J; bases not matched to a gene: 12. The CDR3 extends over 16 amino acids. The chain's CDR3 is CASSRGGGGTSYEQYF. CDR3 in DNA: TGTGCCAGCTCCCGGGGGGGTGGCGGGACCTCCTACGAGCAGTACTTC.

The V call is TRBV29-1, the J call TRBJ2-1; D perhaps matches TRBD2 (6 bases). The CDR3 length is 14 residues. Trimming took 7 bases from V and 7 from J, leaving 20 bases between them. Germline lookup yields CDR1 SQVTM and CDR2 ANQGSEA. This CDR3 is CSGITGVKGNEQFF. The CDR3 bases are TGCAGCGGGATCACGGGAGTGAAGGGGAATGAGCAGTTCTTC.

V is TRBV28 and J is TRBJ1-5; a possible D gene is TRBD1 (5 bases). V lost 6 bases to trimming and J lost 0 bases, with 12 bases between them. Germline loops: CDR1 MDHEN, CDR2 SYDVKM. CDR3 length: 15 residues. This chain's CDR3 is CASSRGGFSNQPQHF. The CDR3 DNA follows: TGTGCCAGCAGCCGCGGGGGGTTTAGCAATCAGCCCCAGCATTTT.

The J gene is TRBJ2-7, the V gene TRBV5-4, with 13 bases matching TRBD2. Germline lookup yields CDR1 SGHNT and CDR2 YYREEE (reference sequence). J was trimmed by 2 bases and V by 0 bases; bases with no gene match: 11. This CDR3 has 19 amino acids. Here the CDR3 reads CASSLGFTSGRALPYEQYF. CDR3 DNA sequence: TGTGCCAGCAGCTTGGGTTTCACTAGCGGGAGGGCCCTTCCCTACGAGCAGTACTTC.

The chain uses TRBV29-1 and TRBJ1-2, with a weak D call TRBD1 (5 bases). The V and J ends lost 4 bases and 5 bases respectively, with 14 bases between them. The CDR3 totals 13 residues. Germline V gives CDR1 SQVTM, CDR2 ANQGSEA. This chain's CDR3 is CSVGGQGGYGYTF. The CDR3 DNA is TGCAGCGTTGGAGGTCAGGGCGGTTATGGCTACACCTTC.

The V call is TRBV7-3, the J call TRBJ1-1; TRBD1 matches 7 bases. Unmatched junction bases numbered 6, after V lost 2 bases and J lost 6 bases. The germline V gene encodes CDR1 SGHTA and CDR2 FQGTGA. The CDR3 is 14 residues long. CDR3: CASSLEGGGAEAFF. The CDR3 DNA reads TGTGCCAGCAGCTTAGAAGGGGGCGGCGCTGAAGCTTTCTTT.

This clone appeared a few times. V is TRBV19 and J is TRBJ1-5, with D possibly matching TRBD1 (6 bases). The CDR3 is made up of 14 amino acids. Trimming left V 3 bases short and J 3 bases short, with 9 bases between. CDR1 is LNHDA, CDR2 SQIVND, per germline (reference sequence). CDR3 residues: CASSMGTSNQPQHF. DNA of the CDR3: TGTGCCAGTAGTATGGGGACATCCAATCAGCCCCAGCATTTT. The complete variable domain, with remaining parts taken from reference TRBV19 and TRBJ1-5, reads DGGITQSPKYLFRKEGQNVTLSCEQNLNHDAMYWYRQDPGQGLRLIYYSQIVNDFQKGDIAEGYSVSREKKESFPLTVTSAQKNPTAFYLCASSMGTSNQPQHFGDGTRLSIL.

The chain recombines TRBV21-1 with TRBJ1-2; the table's TRBD1 call for D was not verified on the DNA. TRBV21-1 is annotated as a pseudogene. There are 15 residues in the CDR3. CDR3: CASSVRQGADYGYTF. CDR3 coding DNA: TGTGCCAGCAGCGTTCGACAGGGGGCAGACTATGGCTACACCTTC.

The CDR3: CASSILGGVYNGYTF. The CDR3, as DNA: TGTGCCAGCAGCATCCTCGGGGGAGTCTACAATGGCTACACCTTC. The rearrangement uses TRBV7-2 and TRBJ1-2, with D possibly TRBD1 on 5 matching bases. The V and J ends lost 5 bases and 6 bases respectively, with 19 bases between them. Germline loops: CDR1 SGHTA, CDR2 FQGNSA. This CDR3 spans 15 amino acids.

CDR3 sequence: CAWSPLTGTRSDTQYF. The CDR3 DNA is TGTGCCTGGAGTCCCCTGACCGGGACTAGGTCAGATACGCAGTATTTT. The rearrangement joins TRBV30 to TRBJ2-3; 8 bases match TRBD2. The CDR3 runs to 16 residues. V lost 2 bases, J lost 4 bases, and 11 bases stayed unmatched. CDR1 GTSNPN and CDR2 SVGIG come from the germline V gene (reference sequence).

This clone was counted once. The chain combines TRBV5-6 with TRBJ1-2; no firm D call. CDR1 and CDR2 from the germline V gene are SGHDT and YYEEEE. Trimming removed 4 bases from V and 5 bases from J, with 15 bases in between. The CDR3 extends over 14 amino acids. The CDR3 protein is CASSHPPHTYGYTF. CDR3 sequence (DNA): TGTGCCAGCAGCCACCCACCACACACATATGGCTACACCTTC.

V and J are TRBV5-1 and TRBJ2-1; 9 bases are a match to TRBD1. J lost 8 bases, V lost 2 bases, and 8 bases had no gene match. The CDR3 contains 15 residues. Germline V gene sequence: CDR1 SGHRS, CDR2 YFSETQ. The CDR3 is CASSFGTGSTDEQFF. In DNA, the CDR3 is TGCGCCAGCAGCTTCGGGACAGGGTCAACCGATGAGCAGTTCTTC. Together with reference TRBV5-1 and TRBJ2-1, the CDR3 gives the full variable domain: KAGVTQTPRYLIKTRGQQVTLSCSPISGHRSVSWYQQTPGQGLQFLFEYFSETQRNKGNFPGRFSGRQFSNSRSEMNVSTLELGDSALYLCASSFGTGSTDEQFFGPGTRLTVL.

The table lists this clone with a count of one. V is TRBV3-1 (or the pseudogene TRBV3-2) and J is TRBJ2-1; D ambiguous. The CDR3 covers 12 residues. Looked up from germline, CDR1 is LGHDT and CDR2 is YNNKEL (reference sequence). V dropped 4 bases and J dropped 7 bases, with 8 bases sitting between them. In DNA, the CDR3 is TGTGCCAGCAGCCTCGTGGAGAATGAGCAGTTCTTC. Its protein product is CASSLVENEQFF.

The chain employs TRBV11-1 and TRBJ1-2, with unresolved D. Germline CDR1 SGHAT, CDR2 FQDESV (reference sequence). The CDR3 is made up of 14 amino acids. Trimming shortened V by 8 bases and J by 7 bases, and 20 bases separated the two germline ends. The CDR3, as DNA: TGTGCCAGCCGAGGGCCAGAGAGCTATTCTGGCTACACCTTC. Residues: CASRGPESYSGYTF.

Written as DNA, the CDR3 is TGTGCCAGCCTTTGGAGGAACACTGAAGCTTTCTTT. Translation gives CASLWRNTEAFF. The chain couples TRBV12-3 or TRBV12-4 to TRBJ1-1; D unresolved. The germline V and J ends were trimmed by 8 bases and 1 base, with 8 bases remaining between them. This CDR3 region has 12 residues.

In this sample, this clone turned up a few times. The chain joins TRBV28 to TRBJ1-2; TRBD1 agrees at 7 bases. V shed 6 bases and J 6 bases; nucleotides not matched to a gene: 7. The CDR3 is made up of 13 amino acids. Germline V lookup: CDR1 MDHEN, CDR2 SYDVKM. Written as DNA, the CDR3 is TGTGCCAGCAGCTCCGACAGGGCTCATGGCTACACCTTC. It is translated as CASSSDRAHGYTF.

The rearrangement uses TRBV30 and TRBJ2-3; the D is unclear. CDR3 length: 12 residues. Trimming cost V 0 bases and J 4 bases, with 5 bases left between them. Germline CDR1 reads GTSNPN; CDR2 reads SVGIG (reference sequence). The CDR3 loop reads CAWSVPADTQYF. The CDR3 DNA reads as TGTGCCTGGAGTGTACCAGCAGATACGCAGTATTTT.